This T cell receptor (delta chain) was sequenced in a study of γδ T cells in repeated Plasmodium falciparum infection. Across the whole study: Donors were malaria-exposed Malian children or age- and gender-matched Australian children. Malian repertoires were sampled cross-sectionally without transmission and longitudinally through febrile malaria. Whole-study results and caveats: Compared with Australian children, Malian Vdelta2-negative repertoires seemed more clonal, less diverse, less shared.

Gammadelta T cells were flow-sorted from PBMC into Vgamma9/Vdelta2+ and Vdelta2-negative populations for bulk analysis. The table lists this clone with a few counts. The antigen is undetermined. The protein that TCRdb holds for this DNA derives from a much larger clone and differs from the translated DNA at residue 9, which likely indicates a read error; the protein shown here is translated from the DNA. Germline V gene sequence: CDR1 TVYSNPD, CDR2 GDNSRS (reference sequence). J lost 1 base, V lost 4 bases, and 33 bases had no gene match. The CDR3 runs 24 residues. TCRdb fed the multiplex PCR reads into CATT to redo clone calling. The sample carries 50,000 to 55,000 delta-chain clones, roughly 2% recorded once.

Sequenced material: gamma-delta T cells from blood. This receptor was taken from a pool of human donors (malaria-infected and uninfected, not separated). V is TRDV3 and J is TRDJ2, with TRDD3 identical over 10 bases. The J gene is not listed in TCRdb, so it was assigned here from a DNA match to germline. CDR3 protein: CASRNPLSHPTPYWGIFLTAQLFF. The CDR3 DNA is TGTGCCTCCAGAAACCCCCTTTCCCACCCCACCCCTTACTGGGGGATCTTTTTGACAGCACAACTCTTCTTT.